Described below is a single T cell receptor beta chain sequence and its context. Its antigen is not known. The CDR3 spans 16 residues. V shed 5 bases, J shed 1 base, and the junction held 4 bases outside the gene matches. Germline loops: CDR1 SGHAT, CDR2 FQNNGV. The sample belongs to a study of T cell responses to AZD1222 COVID-19 vaccine. General study points: Repertoires in all cases were sampled only once the peak T cell response had passed. Among AZD1222 vaccinees, only 5 or 6 were seropositive at baseline. Clonal diversity was possibly underestimated, and the donors were mostly white British, with more females. With two AZD1222 doses given, Spike-specific TCR breadth and depth both rose.

Measured with immunoSEQ multiplex PCR; TCRdb has only the in-frame clones, and not every one. The sample lists 130,000 to 150,000 clones; under 95% were seen once. Sequenced material: peripheral blood, taken on day 0 of AZD1222 vaccination. The clonotype comes from an adult in good health. V gene TRBV11-2 combines with J gene TRBJ2-1; 11 positions match TRBD2. CDR3 loop: CASSRRLAGSYNEQFF. DNA of the CDR3: TGTGCCAGCAGCCGGAGACTAGCGGGGTCCTACAATGAGCAGTTCTTC.